This T cell receptor beta chain was obtained from a study of response to subunit inactivated influenza vaccine. This clonotype was counted only a few times. Its antigen remains unidentified. Looked up from germline, CDR1 is MNHEY and CDR2 is SVGAGI. V was pared by 3 bases and J by 8 bases, with 7 bases between. The CDR3 is made up of 11 amino acids. Study results and limitations: Authors suggested that a seasonal influenza vaccination recruits few new T cells each time.

TCRdb used MiXCR to reprocess the RT-PCR reads, holding one entry per CDR3 protein. The sample lists 540,000 or so distinct CDR3 sequences, roughly 13% occurring once. The chain employs TRBV6-5 and TRBJ2-5, with D unresolved. The sequenced sample was PBMCs from blood, obtained 40 to 50 days after vaccination. This clonotype was sampled from a man aged 50 to 60 who received an inactivated influenza vaccine. CDR3 nucleotide sequence: TGTGCCAGCAGTTATCGGTTCACCCAGTACTTC. Translated: CASSYRFTQYF.